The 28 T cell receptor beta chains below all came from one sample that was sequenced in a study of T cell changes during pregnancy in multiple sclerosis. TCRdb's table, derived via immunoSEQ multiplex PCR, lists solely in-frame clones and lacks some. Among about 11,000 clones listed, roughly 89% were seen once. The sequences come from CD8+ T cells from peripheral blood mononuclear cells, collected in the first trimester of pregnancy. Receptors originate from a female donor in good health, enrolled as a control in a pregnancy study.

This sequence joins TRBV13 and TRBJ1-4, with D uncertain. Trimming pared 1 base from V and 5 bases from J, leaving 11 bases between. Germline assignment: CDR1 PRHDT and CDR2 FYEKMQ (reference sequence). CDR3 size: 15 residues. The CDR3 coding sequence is TGTGCCAGCAGCTTAGAAGGGTGGGAGAATGAAAAACTGTTTTTT. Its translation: CASSLEGWENEKLFF.

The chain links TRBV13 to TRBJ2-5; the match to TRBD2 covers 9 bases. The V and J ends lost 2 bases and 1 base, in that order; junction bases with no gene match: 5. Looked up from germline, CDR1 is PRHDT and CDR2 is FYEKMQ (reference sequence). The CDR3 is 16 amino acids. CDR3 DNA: TGTGCCAGCAGCTTAAAGAAGCGGGGGGCCCAAGAGACCCAGTACTTC. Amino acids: CASSLKKRGAQETQYF.

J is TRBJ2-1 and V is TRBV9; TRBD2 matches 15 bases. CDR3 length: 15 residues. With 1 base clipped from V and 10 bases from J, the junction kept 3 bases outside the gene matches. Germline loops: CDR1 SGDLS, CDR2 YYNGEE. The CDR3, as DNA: TGTGCCAGCAGCGTATGGACTAGCGGGGGGGCCGAGCAGTTCTTC. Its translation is CASSVWTSGGAEQFF.

The CDR3: CASSQDRVDNQPQHF. DNA for the CDR3: TGCGCCAGCAGCCAAGATCGGGTAGACAATCAGCCCCAGCATTTT. The V call is TRBV4-3, the J call TRBJ1-5; unclear D gene. The CDR3 is made up of 15 amino acids. V was clipped by 0 bases and J by 3 bases, with 9 bases between them. The V gene's germline CDR1 is LGHNA and CDR2 YSLEER.

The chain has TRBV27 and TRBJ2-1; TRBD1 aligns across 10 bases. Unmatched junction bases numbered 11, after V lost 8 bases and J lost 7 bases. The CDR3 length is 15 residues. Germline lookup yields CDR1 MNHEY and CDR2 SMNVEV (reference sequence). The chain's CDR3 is CASSLGTGVRNEQFF. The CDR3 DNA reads TGTGCCAGCTCCCTCGGGACAGGGGTGAGGAATGAGCAGTTCTTC.

The CDR3 DNA reads as TGTGCCAGCAGCTTAGGGACAGGGGGCCGCTATGGCTACACCTTC. Translation gives CASSLGTGGRYGYTF. This sequence joins TRBV7-9 and TRBJ1-2; TRBD1 matches at 11 bases. The CDR3 runs 15 residues. J gave up 4 bases and V 1 base, and 2 bases lay outside the gene matches. Germline CDR1 is SEHNR and CDR2 is FQNEAQ (reference sequence).

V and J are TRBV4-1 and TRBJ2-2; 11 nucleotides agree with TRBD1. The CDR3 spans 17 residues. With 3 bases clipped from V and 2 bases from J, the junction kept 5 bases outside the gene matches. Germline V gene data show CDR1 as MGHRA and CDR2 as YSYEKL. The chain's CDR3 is CASSHFGTGGNTGELFF. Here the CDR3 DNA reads TGCGCCAGCAGCCACTTCGGGACAGGGGGTAACACCGGGGAGCTGTTTTTT.

The CDR3 DNA reads as TGCGCCAGCAGCCAAGGGACAGGGGGCGTCACTGAAGCTTTCTTT. Encoded protein: CASSQGTGGVTEAFF. V is TRBV4-1 and J is TRBJ1-1; 11 bases are a match to TRBD1. The CDR3 spans 15 residues. From germline, CDR1 is MGHRA and CDR2 YSYEKL. J lost 4 bases, V lost 1 base, and 2 bases had no gene match.

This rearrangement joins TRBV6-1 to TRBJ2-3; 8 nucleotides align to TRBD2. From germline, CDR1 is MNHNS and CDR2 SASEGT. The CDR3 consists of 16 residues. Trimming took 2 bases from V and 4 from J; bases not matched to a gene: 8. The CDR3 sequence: CASSERSGDGADTQYF. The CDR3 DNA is TGTGCCAGCAGTGAACGTAGCGGGGATGGGGCAGATACGCAGTATTTT.

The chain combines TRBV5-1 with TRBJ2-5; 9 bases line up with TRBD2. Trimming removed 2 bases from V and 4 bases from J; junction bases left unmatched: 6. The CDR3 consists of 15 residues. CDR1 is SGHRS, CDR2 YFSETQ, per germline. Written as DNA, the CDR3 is TGCGCCAGCAGCTTTAGCGGGGGAGGTGGAGAGACCCAGTACTTC. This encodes CASSFSGGGGETQYF.

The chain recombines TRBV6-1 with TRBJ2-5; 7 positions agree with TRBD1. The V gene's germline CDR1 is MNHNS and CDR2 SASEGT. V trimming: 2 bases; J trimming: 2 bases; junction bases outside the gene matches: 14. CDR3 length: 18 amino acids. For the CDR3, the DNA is TGTGCCAGCAGTGAATTTAAGGGGGCGAGGCCGCTGCAAGAGACCCAGTACTTC. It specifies CASSEFKGARPLQETQYF.

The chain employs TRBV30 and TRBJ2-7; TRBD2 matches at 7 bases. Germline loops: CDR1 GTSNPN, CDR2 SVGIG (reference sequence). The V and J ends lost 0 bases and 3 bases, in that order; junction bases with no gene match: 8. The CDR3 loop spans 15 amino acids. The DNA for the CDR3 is TGTGCCTGGAGTGTATCAGGGAGGGTTAACTACGAGCAGTACTTC. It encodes CAWSVSGRVNYEQYF. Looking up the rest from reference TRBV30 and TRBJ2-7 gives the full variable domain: SQTIHQWPATLVQPVGSPLSLECTVEGTSNPNLYWYRQAAGRGLQLLFYSVGIGQISSEVPQNLSASRPQDRQFILSSKKLLLSDSGFYLCAWSVSGRVNYEQYFGPGTRLTVT.

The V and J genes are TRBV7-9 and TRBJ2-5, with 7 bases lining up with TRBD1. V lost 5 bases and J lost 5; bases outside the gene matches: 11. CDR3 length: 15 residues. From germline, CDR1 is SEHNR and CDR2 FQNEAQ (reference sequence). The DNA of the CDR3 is TGTGCCAGCAGCCAGATGACGACAGGGACGGAGACCCAGTACTTC. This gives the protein CASSQMTTGTETQYF.

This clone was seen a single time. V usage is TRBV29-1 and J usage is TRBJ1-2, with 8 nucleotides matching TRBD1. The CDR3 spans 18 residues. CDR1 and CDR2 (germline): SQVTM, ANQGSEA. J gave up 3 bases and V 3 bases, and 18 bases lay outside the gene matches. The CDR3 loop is CSVDGFLTGAGGDYGYTF. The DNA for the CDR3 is TGCAGCGTTGACGGGTTTTTGACAGGGGCCGGTGGGGACTATGGCTACACCTTC. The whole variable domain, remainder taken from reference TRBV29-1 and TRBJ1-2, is SAVISQKPSRDICQRGTSLTIQCQVDSQVTMMFWYRQQPGQSLTLIATANQGSEATYESGFVIDKFPISRPNLTFSTLTVSNMSPEDSSIYLCSVDGFLTGAGGDYGYTFGSGTRLTVV.

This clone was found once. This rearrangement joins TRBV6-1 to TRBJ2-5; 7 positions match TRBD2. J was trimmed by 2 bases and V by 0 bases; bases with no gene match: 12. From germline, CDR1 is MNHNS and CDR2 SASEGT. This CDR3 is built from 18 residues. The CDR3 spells CASSEALERTRIQETQYF. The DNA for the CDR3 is TGTGCCAGCAGTGAAGCGCTTGAAAGGACTAGGATACAAGAGACCCAGTACTTC.

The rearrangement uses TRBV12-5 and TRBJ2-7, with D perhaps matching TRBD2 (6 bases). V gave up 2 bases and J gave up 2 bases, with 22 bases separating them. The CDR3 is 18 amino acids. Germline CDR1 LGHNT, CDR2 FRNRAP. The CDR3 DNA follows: TGTGCTAGTGGTTTGCTTGAGAGGAGGGGCGAAGTACCCTACGAGCAGTACTTC. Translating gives CASGLLERRGEVPYEQYF. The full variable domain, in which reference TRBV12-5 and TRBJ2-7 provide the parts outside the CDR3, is DARVTQTPRHKVTEMGQEVTMRCQPILGHNTVFWYRQTMMQGLELLAYFRNRAPLDDSGMPKDRFSAEMPDATLATLKIQPSEPRDSAVYFCASGLLERRGEVPYEQYFGPGTRLTVT.

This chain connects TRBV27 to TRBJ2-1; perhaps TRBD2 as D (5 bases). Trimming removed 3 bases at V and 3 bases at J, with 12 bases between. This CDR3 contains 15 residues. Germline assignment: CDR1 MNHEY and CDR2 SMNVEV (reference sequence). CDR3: CASSFEGSFYNEQFF. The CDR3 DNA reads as TGTGCCAGCAGTTTTGAGGGCTCATTCTACAATGAGCAGTTCTTC.

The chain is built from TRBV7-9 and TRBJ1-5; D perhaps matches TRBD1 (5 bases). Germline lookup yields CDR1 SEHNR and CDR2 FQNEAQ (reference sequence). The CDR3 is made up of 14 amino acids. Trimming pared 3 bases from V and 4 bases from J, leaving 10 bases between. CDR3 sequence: CASSFGGMNQPQHF. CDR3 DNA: TGTGCCAGCAGCTTCGGGGGGATGAATCAGCCCCAGCATTTT.

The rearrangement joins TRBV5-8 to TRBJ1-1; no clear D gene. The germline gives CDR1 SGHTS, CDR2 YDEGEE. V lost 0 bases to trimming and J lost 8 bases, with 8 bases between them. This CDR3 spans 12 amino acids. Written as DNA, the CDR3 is TGTGCCAGCAGCTTGGTTGTTGCGGAAGCTTTCTTT. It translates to CASSLVVAEAFF.

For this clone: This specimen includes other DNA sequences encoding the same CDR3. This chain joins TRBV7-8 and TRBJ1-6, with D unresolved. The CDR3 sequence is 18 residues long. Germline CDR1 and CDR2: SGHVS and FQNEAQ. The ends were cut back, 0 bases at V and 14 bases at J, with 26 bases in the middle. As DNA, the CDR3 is TGTGCCAGCAGCTTAGCGACTCGATCTCAAAGTGGGTTGAAGGCCCTCCACTTT. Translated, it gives CASSLATRSQSGLKALHF.

CDR3 bases: TGCAGTGCTAGACACAGGGGGACACTGTTTTTT. It codes for CSARHRGTLFF. The genes are TRBV20-1 and TRBJ1-4, with TRBD1 identical over 8 bases. After removal of 2 bases from V and 13 bases from J, the junction contained 3 bases not matched to a gene. From germline, CDR1 is DFQATT and CDR2 SNEGSKA (reference sequence). The CDR3 has 11 residues.

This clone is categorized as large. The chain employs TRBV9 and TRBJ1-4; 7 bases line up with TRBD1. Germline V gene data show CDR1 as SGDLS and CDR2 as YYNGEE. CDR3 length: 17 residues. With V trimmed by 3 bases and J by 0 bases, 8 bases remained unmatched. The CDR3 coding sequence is TGTGCCAGCAGCGAGGGGTCGGGGACAGCAACTAATGAAAAACTGTTTTTT. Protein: CASSEGSGTATNEKLFF.

The CDR3 here is CASSLEGTAIYEQYF. For the CDR3, the DNA is TGTGCCAGCAGCTTAGAAGGGACAGCGATCTACGAGCAGTACTTC. The V and J genes are TRBV7-8 and TRBJ2-7, with 7 bases fitting TRBD1. The V gene's germline CDR1 is SGHVS and CDR2 FQNEAQ. Trimming removed 1 base from V and 3 bases from J; junction bases left unmatched: 6. CDR3 length: 15 residues. The whole variable domain, filled in from reference TRBV7-8 and TRBJ2-7, reads GAGVSQSPRYKVAKRGQDVALRCDPISGHVSLFWYQQALGQGPEFLTYFQNEAQLDKSGLPSDRFFAERPEGSVSTLKIQRTQQEDSAVYLCASSLEGTAIYEQYFGPGTRLTVT.

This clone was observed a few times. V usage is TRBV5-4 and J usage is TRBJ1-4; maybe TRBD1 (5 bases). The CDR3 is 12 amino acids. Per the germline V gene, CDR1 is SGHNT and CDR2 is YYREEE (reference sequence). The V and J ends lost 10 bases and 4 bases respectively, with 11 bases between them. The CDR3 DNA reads TGTGCCTTCCAGGGCCTTAATGAAAAACTGTTTTTT. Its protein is CAFQGLNEKLFF.

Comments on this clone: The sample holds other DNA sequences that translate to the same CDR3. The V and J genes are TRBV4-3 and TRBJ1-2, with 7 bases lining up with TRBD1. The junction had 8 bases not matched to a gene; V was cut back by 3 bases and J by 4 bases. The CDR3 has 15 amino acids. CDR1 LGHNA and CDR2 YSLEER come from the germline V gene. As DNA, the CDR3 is TGCGCCAGCAGCCAGGACAGGACAGGTGCCTATGGCTACACCTTC. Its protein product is CASSQDRTGAYGYTF.

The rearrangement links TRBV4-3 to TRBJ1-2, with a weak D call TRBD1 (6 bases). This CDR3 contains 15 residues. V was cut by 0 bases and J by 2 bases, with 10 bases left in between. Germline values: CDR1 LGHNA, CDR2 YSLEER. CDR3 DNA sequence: TGCGCCAGCAGCCAAGAAGGGAGGGGGAACTATGGCTACACCTTC. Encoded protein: CASSQEGRGNYGYTF.

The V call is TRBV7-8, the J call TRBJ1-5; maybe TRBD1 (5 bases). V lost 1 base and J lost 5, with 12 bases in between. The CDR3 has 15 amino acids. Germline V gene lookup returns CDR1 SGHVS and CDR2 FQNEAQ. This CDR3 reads CASSLDRLSDQPQHF. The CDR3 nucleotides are TGTGCCAGCAGCTTAGACAGGCTATCGGATCAGCCCCAGCATTTT.

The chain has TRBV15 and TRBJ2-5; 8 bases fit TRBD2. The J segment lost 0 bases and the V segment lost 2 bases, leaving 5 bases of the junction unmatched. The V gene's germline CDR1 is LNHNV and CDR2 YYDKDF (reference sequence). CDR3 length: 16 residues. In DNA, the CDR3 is TGTGCCACCAGCAGAAGAGGGGGACTAGACCAAGAGACCCAGTACTTC. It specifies CATSRRGGLDQETQYF.